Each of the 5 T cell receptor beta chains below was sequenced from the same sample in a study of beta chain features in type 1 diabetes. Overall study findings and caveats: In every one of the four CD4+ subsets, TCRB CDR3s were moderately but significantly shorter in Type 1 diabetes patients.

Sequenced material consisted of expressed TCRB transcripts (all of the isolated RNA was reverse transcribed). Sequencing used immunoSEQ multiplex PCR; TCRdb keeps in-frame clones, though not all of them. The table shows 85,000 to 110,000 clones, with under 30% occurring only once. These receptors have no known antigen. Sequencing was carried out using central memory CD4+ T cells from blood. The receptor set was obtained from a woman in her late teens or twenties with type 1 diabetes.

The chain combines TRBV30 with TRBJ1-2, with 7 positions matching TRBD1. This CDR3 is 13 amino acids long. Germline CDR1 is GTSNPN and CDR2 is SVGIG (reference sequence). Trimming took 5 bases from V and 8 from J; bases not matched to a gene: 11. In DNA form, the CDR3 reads TGTGCCTGGGAGGCAGGACAGGCAGAAGGCTACACCTTC. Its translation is CAWEAGQAEGYTF.

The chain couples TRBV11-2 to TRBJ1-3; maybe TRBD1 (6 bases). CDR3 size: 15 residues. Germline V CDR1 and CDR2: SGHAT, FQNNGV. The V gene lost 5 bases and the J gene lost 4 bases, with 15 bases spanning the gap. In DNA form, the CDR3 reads TGTGCCAGCAGCCCCTCAACAGGGTTCGGAAACACCATATATTTT. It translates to CASSPSTGFGNTIYF.

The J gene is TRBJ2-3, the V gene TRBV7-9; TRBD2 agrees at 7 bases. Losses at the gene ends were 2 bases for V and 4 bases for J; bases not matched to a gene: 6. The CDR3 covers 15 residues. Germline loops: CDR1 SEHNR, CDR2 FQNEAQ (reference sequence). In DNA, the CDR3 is TGTGCCAGCAGCTTATTAGCGGGTAGATCAGATACGCAGTATTTT. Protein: CASSLLAGRSDTQYF.

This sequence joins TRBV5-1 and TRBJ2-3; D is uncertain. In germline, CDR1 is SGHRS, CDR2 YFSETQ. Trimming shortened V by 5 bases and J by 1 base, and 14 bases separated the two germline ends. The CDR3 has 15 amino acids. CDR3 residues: CASSWPGFGTDTQYF. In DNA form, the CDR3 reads TGCGCCAGCAGTTGGCCGGGTTTCGGCACAGATACGCAGTATTTT.

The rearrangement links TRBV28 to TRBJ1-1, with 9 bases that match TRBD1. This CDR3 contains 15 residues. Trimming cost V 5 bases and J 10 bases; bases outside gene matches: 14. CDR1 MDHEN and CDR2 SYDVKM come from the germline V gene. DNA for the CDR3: TGTGCCAGCAGTCCCTCGACAGGGGGTATTCGAGTAGCTTTCTTT. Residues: CASSPSTGGIRVAFF.